Included here is one TCR beta chain sequence, with context. V lost 5 bases to trimming and J lost 1 base, with 9 bases between them. Looked up from germline, CDR1 is SGHRS and CDR2 is YFSETQ. This CDR3 region has 13 residues. This sample is part of a study of blood T cell repertoires in COVID-19. Looking at the study overall: The United States, Italy and Spain supplied acute and convalescent COVID-19 samples.

Assay used: immunoSEQ multiplex PCR; TCRdb lists only in-frame clones, some missing. The sample contains a few hundred thousand clones, roughly 85% of which appear only once. Specimen: peripheral blood. This clonotype was obtained from a human donor in a cohort sampled during active COVID-19. This chain connects TRBV5-1 to TRBJ1-1; TRBD1 might be the D (6 bases). This CDR3 is CASSGGTNTEAFF. The DNA for the CDR3 is TGCGCCAGCAGTGGGGGCACGAACACTGAAGCTTTCTTT. Together with reference TRBV5-1 and TRBJ1-1, the CDR3 gives the full variable domain: KAGVTQTPRYLIKTRGQQVTLSCSPISGHRSVSWYQQTPGQGLQFLFEYFSETQRNKGNFPGRFSGRQFSNSRSEMNVSTLELGDSALYLCASSGGTNTEAFFGQGTRLTVV.